One T cell receptor beta chain is described in this entry. What it binds is unknown. V gave up 5 bases and J gave up 6 bases; unmatched junction bases: 14. The germline gives CDR1 PRHDT, CDR2 FYEKMQ (reference sequence). This CDR3 region has 18 residues. The use of a sample-barcoded 5' primer and a J-beta primer mix characterized a second PCR of 7 to 11 cycles. TCRdb called the 5' RACE reads again in MiXCR, with one record for every CDR3 protein. In the table there are some 1,500,000 distinct CDR3 sequences, approximately 43% of which are singletons. This record belongs to a study of blood T cells in healthy people across ages. Findings of the study overall: In older individuals, TCR beta diversity per million T cells was lower, falling roughly linearly with age. Estimated diversity that came from one million T cells was considered an underestimate.

The sample taken for sequencing was blood. The sequence came from a woman aged 18-29 years in good health. The chain links TRBV13 to TRBJ2-3, with 13 bases lining up with TRBD2. CDR3 sequence reads: CASSPLLAGGEETDTQYF. Here the CDR3 DNA reads TGTGCCAGCAGCCCCCTACTAGCGGGAGGGGAAGAAACGGATACGCAGTATTTT. Drawing the rest from reference TRBV13 and TRBJ2-3, the complete variable domain is AAGVIQSPRHLIKEKRETATLKCYPIPRHDTVYWYQQGPGQDPQFLISFYEKMQSDKGSIPDRFSAQQFSDYHSELNMSSLELGDSALYFCASSPLLAGGEETDTQYFGPGTRLTVL.